The clone carrying this TCR beta chain was found many times. Its specificity is unknown. CDR3 length: 16 residues. CDR1 and CDR2 (germline): MNHEY, SVGAGI. V lost 6 bases and J 2 bases, leaving 17 bases between the germline ends. RNA transcripts were the template for amplifying TCR beta CDR3 regions. Initially, a first-round RT-PCR of the TCR CDR3 employed the HTBI primer set. TCRdb re-called the multiplex PCR reads through MiXCR, storing one row per CDR3 protein. Of 400,000 to 600,000 distinct CDR3 sequences listed, less than 25% are singletons. The sample originates from a study of T cells in Graves' hyperthyroidism and ophthalmopathy. Study observations and caveats: Most expanded thyroid clonotypes above 0.001 also appeared in blood.

The source of this sequence is a young man with Graves' hyperthyroidism. The sequenced material came from blood. V usage is TRBV6-5 and J usage is TRBJ1-3; possibly TRBD1 for D (5 bases). The CDR3 here is CASSLGRPDPGNTIYF. The CDR3 DNA follows: TGTGCCAGCAGCCTGGGGCGGCCAGACCCTGGAAACACCATATATTTT.